Listed below are T cell receptor beta chains from one sample, sequenced in a study of CD8 T cells in Susac syndrome. TCRdb re-analysed the immunoSEQ multiplex PCR reads in MiXCR, keeping a single row per CDR3 protein. The table shows roughly 200,000 distinct CDR3 sequences, with 90% to 95% occurring only once. Sequences were obtained from CD4+ T cells from PBMCs. These receptor sequences come from a human donor in good health. The CDR3 runs from the conserved cysteine through the conserved F or W. D genes are given only for firm matches. Part of the rows lack a size; the others show once, few, many or a class for expanded clones.

NA,TRBJ1-5,TRBD1,14,TRBV27,TGTGCCAGCAGGACAGGGGCGAGCAATCAGCCCCAGCATTTT,CASRTGASNQPQHF
NA,TRBJ2-3,TRBD2,12,TRBV30,TGTGCCTGGGGACTAGACACAGATACGCAGTATTTT,CAWGLDTDTQYF
NA,TRBJ2-3,NA,15,TRBV6-5,TGTGCCAGCGCCACTAGCAGGTCTAGCACAGATACGCAGTATTTT,CASATSRSSTDTQYF
NA,TRBJ1-5,NA,13,TRBV12-3/TRBV12-4,TGTGCCAGCAGTACGGGGGAGGGGCAGCCCCAGCATTTT,CASSTGEGQPQHF
few,TRBJ2-1,TRBD1,14,TRBV27,TGTGCCAGCAGTCTCAACAGGGGGCCCAATGAGCAGTTCTTC,CASSLNRGPNEQFF
NA,TRBJ2-3,NA,13,TRBV27,TGTGCCAGCAGATTGACTTCCACAGATACGCAGTATTTT,CASRLTSTDTQYF
NA,TRBJ1-4,NA,12,TRBV29-1,TGCAGCGTTGGAGACGGCCGAGAAAAACTGTTTTTT,CSVGDGREKLFF
NA,TRBJ2-1,NA,13,TRBV11-2,TGTGCCAGCAGCTTAGATAGAACGAATGAGCAGTTCTTC,CASSLDRTNEQFF
NA,TRBJ1-5,NA,14,TRBV20-1,TGCAGTGCTAGGGAACAGGGCTCCCATCAGCCCCAGCATTTT,CSAREQGSHQPQHF
NA,TRBJ2-5,TRBD1,15,TRBV12-5,TGTGCTAGTGGTCCGGGACAGGGGGCGCAAGAGACCCAGTACTTC,CASGPGQGAQETQYF
NA,TRBJ2-5,TRBD2,16,TRBV28,TGTGCCAGCACCGTTCCCCTGCAGGGCGGGGGAGAGACCCAGTACTTC,CASTVPLQGGGETQYF
few,TRBJ2-1,NA,12,TRBV29-1,TGCAGCGTTGAACGGGGGCCCAATGAGCAGTTCTTC,CSVERGPNEQFF
once,TRBJ2-7,NA,14,TRBV5-1,TGCGCCAGCAGCGCCACGACGGCCCCCGACGAGCAGTACTTC,CASSATTAPDEQYF
NA,TRBJ1-6,NA,20,TRBV5-1,TGCGCCAGCAGCTTGGCCGGATTTGCAGGTGTGGGTTTGTCGGATTCGCCCCTCCACTTT,CASSLAGFAGVGLSDSPLHF
NA,TRBJ1-6,NA,12,TRBV12-3/TRBV12-4,TGTGCCAGCAGTTTTGTCGGATCACCCCTCCACTTT,CASSFVGSPLHF
NA,TRBJ2-2,TRBD2,16,TRBV20-1,TGCAGTGCTTTACCGGGACTAGCGGGTAACACCGGGGAGCTGTTTTTT,CSALPGLAGNTGELFF
NA,TRBJ1-5,NA,13,TRBV6-5,TGTGCCAGCCGTAGGGGCGGAGGTCAGCCCCAGCATTTT,CASRRGGGQPQHF
NA,TRBJ1-5,TRBD1,11,TRBV6-2/TRBV6-3,TGTGCCAGCAGTTCGGGACAGCGCCAGCATTTT,CASSSGQRQHF
NA,TRBJ1-2,TRBD1,15,TRBV5-1,TGCGCCAGCAGCTTGTCGGGGACAGTCAACTATGGCTACACCTTC,CASSLSGTVNYGYTF
once,TRBJ1-5,NA,12,TRBV20-1,TGCAGTGCTAGAGGGTTCAATCAGCCCCAGCATTTT,CSARGFNQPQHF
NA,TRBJ1-2,NA,12,TRBV19,TGTGCCAGTACCCAACAGCCGTATGGCTACACCTTC,CASTQQPYGYTF
NA,TRBJ2-5,NA,12,TRBV30,TGTGCTCGGGGTCTCGGGGGAAAGACCCAGTACTTC,CARGLGGKTQYF
NA,TRBJ2-1,TRBD2,17,TRBV7-3,TGTGCCAGCAGCTTAAGACCGGCGGGACTAGGGGACAATGAGCAGTTCTTC,CASSLRPAGLGDNEQFF
NA,TRBJ2-5,TRBD2,13,TRBV29-1,TGCAGCAAAACTAGCGGGGGAAGAGGGACCCAGTACTTC,CSKTSGGRGTQYF
NA,TRBJ1-5,TRBD1,16,TRBV4-1,TGCGCCAGCAGCCACGGGACAGGACATAGCAATCAGCCCCAGCATTTT,CASSHGTGHSNQPQHF
NA,TRBJ2-3,NA,12,TRBV11-2,TGTGCCATCCAGAGGGGCACAGATACGCAGTATTTT,CAIQRGTDTQYF
once,TRBJ2-5,TRBD1,15,TRBV6-6,TGTGCCAGCAATAAAGACAGGGGCGGTGGGAAGACCCAGTACTTC,CASNKDRGGGKTQYF
NA,TRBJ1-2,NA,14,TRBV3-1,TGTGCCAGCAGCCCCACAGGGTTGGGCTATGGCTACACCTTC,CASSPTGLGYGYTF
NA,TRBJ2-1,TRBD2,14,TRBV20-1,TGCAGTGCTAGCGACCCTAGCGGGGATAGTGAGCAGTTCTTC,CSASDPSGDSEQFF
NA,TRBJ2-3,NA,15,TRBV27,TGTGCCAGCAGTCCTCGACCGGGACTCACAGATACGCAGTATTTT,CASSPRPGLTDTQYF
NA,TRBJ1-5,TRBD1,14,TRBV20-1,TGCAGTGCTAGGGACGGAACAGGGGAACAGCCCCAGCATTTT,CSARDGTGEQPQHF
NA,TRBJ2-6,NA,13,TRBV29-1,TGCAGCGTTGAGGTAACTGGGGCCAACGTCCTGACTTTC,CSVEVTGANVLTF
NA,TRBJ2-4,TRBD2,12,TRBV29-1,TGCAGCGTCCGACTAGCGGGAGGCATTCAGTACTTC,CSVRLAGGIQYF
NA,TRBJ2-3,NA,14,TRBV29-1,TGCAGCGTTGAGCCGGGGGTGAGCACAGATACGCAGTATTTT,CSVEPGVSTDTQYF
NA,TRBJ1-4,NA,13,TRBV20-1,TGCAGTGCTAGAATGGGAGGGTTCGAAAAACTGTTTTTT,CSARMGGFEKLFF
NA,TRBJ1-5,NA,18,TRBV3-1,TGTGCCAGCAGCCAAGATCGGGGCTATGGGCCCTCCAATCAGCCCCAGCATTTT,CASSQDRGYGPSNQPQHF
NA,TRBJ1-2,NA,13,TRBV20-1,TGCAGTGCTAGGGTCAAGGAATCCTATGGCTACACCTTC,CSARVKESYGYTF
NA,TRBJ1-6,NA,14,TRBV12-3/TRBV12-4,TGTGCCAGCAGCCGAACAGGGCTCAATTCACCCCTCCACTTT,CASSRTGLNSPLHF
once,TRBJ1-3,NA,14,TRBV9,TGTGCCAGCAGCGTGGGTCCCTCTGGAAACACCATATATTTT,CASSVGPSGNTIYF
NA,TRBJ2-1,NA,15,TRBV29-1,TGCAGCGTTGAAGATTGGAATGCGGGGTCCCGCCGGCAGTTCTTC,CSVEDWNAGSRRQFF